Given below is one T cell receptor (beta chain) in context. Its antigen has not been determined. No much larger clone exists at a distance of one base, and base qualities are not known. The data derive from a study of T cell responses to AZD1222 COVID-19 vaccine (dated by TCRdb to the early 2020s). For the study in its entirety: AZD1222 recipients with second doses at about 4 weeks or about 12 weeks were pooled, because spike-specific TCR depth and breadth did not differ between schedules. TCR sequencing covered 233 trial participants: roughly 200 given two doses of AZD1222 and 26 given two doses of MenACWY control vaccine. Trial participants were enrolled into age subgroups of 18-55, 56-69 and 70-plus years, which contained 148, 28 and 57 TCR-sequenced participants, respectively.

The CDR3 regions of human TCRbeta chains were analyzed by immunosequencing. The original methods were these. TCRs in the repertoires were compared against a reference library of SARS-CoV-2-specific TCRs that had been generated with the MIRA antigen-specificity platform. Breadth was defined as the fraction of unique TCRs that were SARS-CoV-2-associated, and depth was defined as the fraction of total T cells that were SARS-CoV-2-associated. Using the MIRA data, each spike-specific TCR was mapped to the spike region that the TCR reacts to and placed in a CD4 or CD8 class. Log10-transformed breadth and depth values were compared by one-way ANOVA with Sidak's multiple comparisons tests. Sourced from immuneACCESS, this table was stored by TCRdb with only in-frame sequences that have V and J called. A share of the clones is absent; for the studies checked, an unresolved V gene accounts for under half, and the remainder has no known explanation. That table is the source of V, J and clone size, and D and trimming were worked out from the DNA. In all, the sample holds more than 90,000 clones, and approximately 90% of those were seen once. Approximately 1.3% of the sample is in the top ten clones.

Results and caveats for the whole study, not just this receptor: Participants were mostly white British and included more females than males, and it was suggested by the authors that clonal diversity may have been underestimated. Reportedly, almost half of the unique spike-specific TCRs recognized epitopes lying outside the regions that are mutated in the B.1.351 and B.1.1.7 variants. Because no day 14 peak-response samples were available, repertoires were characterized only after the peak T cell response. The 56-69-year group was small, and its depth increase did not reach significance, likely because of low power. CD4 TCRs associated with the vaccine covered the entire spike protein, and the dominant responses were in regions 160-218 and 743-854. Conclusions about previously exposed vaccinees are limited because only six or seven AZD1222 recipients were SARS-CoV-2 seropositive at baseline. After two AZD1222 doses, both the breadth and the depth of spike-specific TCRs were significantly higher than at day 0 and than in MenACWY recipients.

In the paper's terms, the time point label means: baseline before first vaccination. The vaccinee samples were drawn from two UK trials, COV001 and COV002, one of which was a single-blind randomized controlled phase 2/3 trial testing AZD1222 (ChAdOx1 nCoV-19) in healthy adults. Trial participant PBMC samples were collected at day 0 and day 28 after the second dose for TCRbeta chain sequencing. Between the V and J ends, shortened by 9 bases and 3 bases respectively, the junction contains 14 bases. The CDR3 holds 13 amino acids from the cysteine to the phenylalanine. The only DNA kept is the CDR3, 39 bases in frame from the first base. CDR1 and CDR2 are drawn from the germline V gene (reference sequence): LNHDA, SQIVND.

The V and J genes are TRBV19 and TRBJ1-2, and the D gene may be TRBD1, 5 bases matching. Sample: peripheral blood, taken on day 0 of AZD1222 vaccination. The sequence derives from an adult in good health. The DNA is TGTGCCAGCCGATTCGCGGGGGACTATGGCTACACCTTC. The resulting protein is CASRFAGDYGYTF.